This entry lists 21 T cell receptor beta chains sequenced from one sample in a study of OX40 agonist ivuxolimab in advanced cancers. The assay was immunoSEQ multiplex PCR, and TCRdb's table has in-frame clones only and misses some. The data show about 75,000 clones, about 85% seen once. The specimen was CD4+ or CD8+ T cells sorted from blood, collected in a trial of the OX40 agonist ivuxolimab. These receptors all come from an adult with an advanced solid tumor such as melanoma, head and neck, liver or kidney cancer.

The rearrangement joins TRBV13 to TRBJ2-7; weak D call: TRBD2 (6 bases). Trimming pared 2 bases from V and 7 bases from J, leaving 15 bases between. CDR3 size: 14 residues. The germline gives CDR1 PRHDT, CDR2 FYEKMQ (reference sequence). In DNA, the CDR3 is TGTGCCAGCAGCTTAACGGGAGCAATGAAGGAGCAGTACTTC. Translation: CASSLTGAMKEQYF.

The CDR3 bases are TGTGCCAGCAGCTCTAAGACCAGGGATATAACTACGCAGTATTTT. Translation: CASSSKTRDITTQYF. V gene TRBV5-4 combines with J gene TRBJ2-3, with D perhaps matching TRBD1 (5 bases). The CDR3 extends over 15 amino acids. Trimming left V 3 bases short and J 8 bases short, with 19 bases between. The germline V gene encodes CDR1 SGHNT and CDR2 YYREEE (reference sequence). Using reference TRBV5-4 and TRBJ2-3 for the parts outside the CDR3, the full variable domain is ETGVTQSPTHLIKTRGQQVTLRCSSQSGHNTVSWYQQALGQGPQFIFQYYREEENGRGNFPPRFSGLQFPNYSSELNVNALELDDSALYLCASSSKTRDITTQYFGPGTRLTVL.

The gene calls are TRBV2 and TRBJ2-1, with a weak D call TRBD2 (7 bases). This CDR3 has 15 residues. Between the trimmed V and J ends, which lost 1 base and 5 bases, there was a span of 12 bases. Germline V gene lookup returns CDR1 SNHLY and CDR2 FYNNEI. The CDR3 nucleotides are TGTGCCAGCAGTGAAGGTCGGGGGGCACACAATGAGCAGTTCTTC. Translated, it gives CASSEGRGAHNEQFF.

This clone was observed once. The rearrangement uses TRBV10-2 and TRBJ2-3, with D unresolved. In germline, CDR1 is WSHSY, CDR2 SAAADI. The germline V and J ends were trimmed by 3 bases and 0 bases, with 16 bases remaining between them. This CDR3 contains 17 residues. The CDR3 DNA reads as TGCGCCAGCAGTGAAGGTGATAGCCCTCTAAGCACAGATACGCAGTATTTT. Translation gives CASSEGDSPLSTDTQYF.

The rearrangement links TRBV2 to TRBJ1-4, with a possible D match to TRBD1 (5 bases). CDR1 is SNHLY and CDR2 is FYNNEI in the germline V gene. Deletions cut 8 bases from V and 8 bases from J, with 15 bases between. CDR3 length: 13 residues. CDR3 sequence reads: CASQGGLGEKLFF. The CDR3 DNA follows: TGTGCCAGCCAGGGAGGCCTAGGGGAAAAACTGTTTTTT.

This clone occurred a few times. The chain has TRBV18 and TRBJ1-1, with D hard to call. Trimming removed 6 bases from V and 2 bases from J, with 10 bases in between. CDR3 length: 13 residues. The V gene's germline CDR1 is KGHSH and CDR2 LQKENI. CDR3: CASSSGLNTEAFF. CDR3 sequence (DNA): TGTGCCAGCTCGTCCGGACTCAACACTGAAGCTTTCTTT.

The J gene is TRBJ1-3, the V gene TRBV5-6, with a tentative D call TRBD1 (5 bases). The V gene lost 0 bases and the J gene lost 0 bases, with 10 bases spanning the gap. Germline CDR1 and CDR2: SGHDT and YYEEEE. There are 16 residues in the CDR3. DNA of the CDR3: TGTGCCAGCAGCTTGGTAATCAGGGACTCTGGAAACACCATATATTTT. It translates to CASSLVIRDSGNTIYF.

This chain uses TRBV10-3 with TRBJ2-5, with 8 nucleotides matching TRBD2. The germline V gene encodes CDR1 ENHRY and CDR2 SYGVKD. V shed 0 bases and J 5 bases; nucleotides not matched to a gene: 8. This CDR3 has 16 residues. The CDR3 reads CAISESTAGGGETQYF. The CDR3 nucleotides read TGTGCCATCAGTGAGTCTACCGCGGGAGGCGGTGAGACCCAGTACTTC.

The chain combines TRBV6-5 with TRBJ2-7; 9 nucleotides agree with TRBD1. This CDR3 is 14 amino acids long. From germline, CDR1 is MNHEY and CDR2 SVGAGI. Losses at the gene ends were 6 bases for V and 5 bases for J; bases not matched to a gene: 8. Here the CDR3 reads CASRGQGGWDEQYF. For the CDR3, the DNA is TGTGCCAGCAGGGGACAGGGAGGCTGGGACGAGCAGTACTTC.

The chain links TRBV12-5 to TRBJ2-3; 10 nucleotides align to TRBD2. V trimming: 4 bases; J trimming: 3 bases; junction bases outside the gene matches: 7. The CDR3 consists of 16 residues. Per germline, CDR1 LGHNT and CDR2 FRNRAP. The CDR3, as DNA: TGTGCTAGTGGTTCCCTAGCGGGAGATAGTACAGATACGCAGTATTTT. This translates into CASGSLAGDSTDTQYF.

The chain employs TRBV14 and TRBJ2-4; D call uncertain. In germline, CDR1 is SGHDN, CDR2 FVKESK. Trimming pared 4 bases from V and 0 bases from J, leaving 16 bases between. This CDR3 has 17 amino acids. In nucleotides, the CDR3 is TGTGCCAGCAGCCCGTCGCGAGCGACATTAGCCAAAAACATTCAGTACTTC. Encoded protein: CASSPSRATLAKNIQYF.

The chain is built from TRBV27 and TRBJ2-1, with D maybe TRBD2 (5 bases). The CDR3 totals 16 residues. Germline V gene sequence: CDR1 MNHEY, CDR2 SMNVEV (reference sequence). Trimming took off 3 bases at V and 4 bases at J, with 16 bases between the two ends. CDR3 sequence: CASSFLNRPGYNEQFF. The CDR3 DNA follows: TGTGCCAGCAGTTTTTTGAACCGCCCGGGATACAATGAGCAGTTCTTC.

This chain joins TRBV12-5 and TRBJ1-2, with 8 positions matching TRBD1. The V segment lost 4 bases and the J segment 5 bases; nucleotides outside the gene matches: 15. The CDR3 has 17 residues. Germline loops: CDR1 LGHNT, CDR2 FRNRAP. The CDR3: CASGSSGQGPKGYGYTF. Written as DNA, the CDR3 is TGTGCTAGTGGTTCCTCCGGACAGGGCCCGAAAGGTTATGGCTACACCTTC.

V and J are TRBV10-3 and TRBJ1-5, with 7 bases fitting TRBD1. Germline lookup yields CDR1 ENHRY and CDR2 SYGVKD. Losses at the gene ends were 0 bases for V and 4 bases for J; bases not matched to a gene: 3. CDR3 size: 15 residues. CDR3 coding DNA: TGTGCCATCAGTGAGTCTGGGACAGAAAATCAGCCCCAGCATTTT. It translates to CAISESGTENQPQHF.

This chain uses TRBV9 with TRBJ2-1, with D perhaps matching TRBD1 (7 bases). Germline lookup yields CDR1 SGDLS and CDR2 YYNGEE. This CDR3 has 15 residues. V lost 0 bases and J 7 bases, leaving 14 bases between the germline ends. The CDR3 DNA reads TGTGCCAGCAGCGTAGAGGAGGGGGCGAATAATGAGCAGTTCTTC. This sequence encodes CASSVEEGANNEQFF.

This clone showed up just a few times. V and J are TRBV5-1 and TRBJ1-5; D call uncertain. V dropped 4 bases and J dropped 4 bases, with 9 bases sitting between them. The CDR3 runs 13 residues. Germline loops: CDR1 SGHRS, CDR2 YFSETQ. In DNA form, the CDR3 reads TGCGCCAGCAGCCTGGACGGGAATCAGCCCCAGCATTTT. This gives the protein CASSLDGNQPQHF. Combining the CDR3 with reference TRBV5-1 and TRBJ1-5 gives the whole variable domain KAGVTQTPRYLIKTRGQQVTLSCSPISGHRSVSWYQQTPGQGLQFLFEYFSETQRNKGNFPGRFSGRQFSNSRSEMNVSTLELGDSALYLCASSLDGNQPQHFGDGTRLSIL.

The CDR3 nucleotides read TGTGCCAGCAGTTTTCTTAGCGGCACAGATACGCAGTATTTT. Translation gives CASSFLSGTDTQYF. V usage is TRBV28 and J usage is TRBJ2-3, with D possibly matching TRBD2 (5 bases). Germline CDR1 is MDHEN and CDR2 is SYDVKM. Trimming took off 3 bases at V and 1 base at J, with 8 bases between the two ends. This CDR3 has 14 residues.

The V and J genes are TRBV13 and TRBJ2-5, with 8 bases lining up with TRBD2. V was pared by 5 bases and J by 5 bases, with 19 bases of the junction left unmatched. From germline, CDR1 is PRHDT and CDR2 FYEKMQ (reference sequence). The CDR3 totals 18 residues. CDR3 region: CASSLGGTSGPDWETQYF. CDR3 DNA: TGTGCCAGCAGCCTGGGGGGGACTAGTGGCCCAGATTGGGAGACCCAGTACTTC.

The chain carries TRBV29-1 and TRBJ2-1; no clear D gene. CDR1 is SQVTM, CDR2 ANQGSEA, per germline. This CDR3 has 15 amino acids. The V end was cut by 6 bases, the J end by 5 bases, with 20 bases between. CDR3 sequence (DNA): TGCAGCGTGCGAGACCGACTCGATTTAAACAATGAGCAGTTCTTC. It translates to CSVRDRLDLNNEQFF.

V is TRBV5-1 and J is TRBJ2-5, with TRBD1 matching 9 bases. CDR1 and CDR2 from the germline V gene are SGHRS and YFSETQ. With V trimmed by 3 bases and J by 4 bases, 19 bases remained unmatched. The CDR3 runs to 19 residues. Written as DNA, the CDR3 is TGCGCCAGCAGCTCCCCCGGGACAGGGACTTCGAGGCGGGGAGAGACCCAGTACTTC. It codes for CASSSPGTGTSRRGETQYF.

The CDR3, as DNA: TGCGCCAGCCGGGTGAAAGGACCTGAAGAGACCCAGTACTTC. This translates into CASRVKGPEETQYF. The chain recombines TRBV5-1 with TRBJ2-5; D remains ambiguous. This CDR3 spans 14 amino acids. Trimming removed 7 bases at V and 3 bases at J, with 16 bases between. Germline CDR1 is SGHRS and CDR2 is YFSETQ.